A selection of T cell receptor beta chains follows, all from one sample in a study of identical twins. TCRdb recomputed calls from the 5' RACE reads with MiXCR, one row per CDR3 protein. The sample contains hundreds of thousands of distinct CDR3 sequences, roughly 24% of which appear only once. These data also formed part of another study, on T cells expressing NK-cell markers.

The material sequenced was CD4+ T cells sorted from blood. The source of these receptors is a woman younger than 30 in good health. Each CDR3 is given with its conserved first and last residue. D genes are given only for firm matches. Size is stated for part of the rows, as once, few or many counts, or as a class when the clone is expanded.

>14|NA|TRBJ2-3|few|TRBV5-1
CASNLGPTEGTQYF
>12|TRBD1|TRBJ2-5|once|TRBV20-1
CSAGDRAETQYF
>15|NA|TRBJ2-1|few|TRBV25-1
CASSESGTARNEQFF
>16|TRBD2|TRBJ2-2|NA|TRBV5-1
CASSSSGGANTGELFF
>15|NA|TRBJ2-7|NA|TRBV6-2/TRBV6-3
CASSTPNQPFYEQYF
>16|NA|TRBJ1-5|many|TRBV20-1
CSATNPGGGLNQPQHF
>15|TRBD1|TRBJ1-5|NA|TRBV10-3
CAISESGTGNQPQHF
>17|TRBD2|TRBJ2-1|few|TRBV7-9
CASSLAPGTSGYNEQFF
>12|NA|TRBJ1-1|NA|TRBV5-1
CASSGGVTEAFF
>14|NA|TRBJ2-3|few|TRBV28
CASRPGRGTDTQYF
>13|NA|TRBJ1-6|few|TRBV5-1
CASSMDSYSPLHF
>15|TRBD2|TRBJ2-1|few|TRBV5-1
CASSPWTSGDREQFF
>14|NA|TRBJ2-7|few|TRBV5-1
CASSLAPIGYEQYF
>13|NA|TRBJ2-1|NA|TRBV7-8
CASSITTDNEQFF
>14|NA|TRBJ2-1|few|TRBV4-3
CASSHTKSGNEQFF
>15|NA|TRBJ2-1|NA|TRBV30
CAWRPNRAPYNEQFF
>16|TRBD2|TRBJ2-7|NA|TRBV6-1
CASILSASGGANEQYF
>19|NA|TRBJ2-5|NA|TRBV7-8
CASISYRTTSRGYQETQYF
>12|NA|TRBJ2-7|few|TRBV7-2
CASSQGLKGTYF
>12|TRBD1|TRBJ2-7|NA|TRBV10-3
CAISEARQGQYF
>16|NA|TRBJ2-7|few|TRBV13
CASSYSSGVVTYEQYF
>13|NA|TRBJ2-5|few|TRBV5-1
CASSFLGTETQYF
>14|NA|TRBJ2-3|NA|TRBV20-1
CSARVRGGADTQYF
>19|TRBD2|TRBJ2-3|few|TRBV11-2
CASSARGLAGGLNTDTQYF
>15|NA|TRBJ2-7|NA|TRBV4-3
CASSQGFRSSYEQYF
>15|TRBD2|TRBJ2-2|NA|TRBV7-2
CASSFRGSGPGELFF
>12|NA|TRBJ1-1|many|TRBV11-2
CASSFSYTEAFF
>12|NA|TRBJ1-2|few|TRBV7-2
CASSLTGRGYTF
>17|NA|TRBJ1-2|few|TRBV12-3/TRBV12-4
CASSRQGRPDPNYGYTF
>13|TRBD1|TRBJ1-2|few|TRBV29-1
CSVTTGADYGYTF
>15|TRBD2|TRBJ2-7|NA|TRBV7-2
CASSSGTSGGREQYF
>16|TRBD2|TRBJ2-2|many|TRBV2
CASSGSGRSNTGELFF
>16|TRBD2|TRBJ2-1|few|TRBV6-2/TRBV6-3
CASSYSRLAVRPEQFF
>15|TRBD2|TRBJ2-3|NA|TRBV5-6
CASSPGGGSTDTQYF
>11|NA|TRBJ1-1|few|TRBV12-3/TRBV12-4
CASSFSGQAFF
>12|NA|TRBJ1-1|NA|TRBV29-1
CSVGSPETAAFF
>14|TRBD1|TRBJ2-7|few|TRBV5-1
CASSLAGQTYEQYF
>16|TRBD1|TRBJ2-7|NA|TRBV25-1
CASSPAGTGNSYEQYF
>15|NA|TRBJ1-3|NA|TRBV6-5
CASSYSRFSGNTIYF
>15|NA|TRBJ2-7|NA|TRBV30
CAWSVGRWYPYEQYF
>14|NA|TRBJ1-2|NA|TRBV5-1
CASSLEVTDYGYTF
>13|TRBD1|TRBJ1-2|few|TRBV29-1
CSSGQGNMDGYTF
>15|NA|TRBJ1-3|NA|TRBV9
CASSVFAGTGNTIYF